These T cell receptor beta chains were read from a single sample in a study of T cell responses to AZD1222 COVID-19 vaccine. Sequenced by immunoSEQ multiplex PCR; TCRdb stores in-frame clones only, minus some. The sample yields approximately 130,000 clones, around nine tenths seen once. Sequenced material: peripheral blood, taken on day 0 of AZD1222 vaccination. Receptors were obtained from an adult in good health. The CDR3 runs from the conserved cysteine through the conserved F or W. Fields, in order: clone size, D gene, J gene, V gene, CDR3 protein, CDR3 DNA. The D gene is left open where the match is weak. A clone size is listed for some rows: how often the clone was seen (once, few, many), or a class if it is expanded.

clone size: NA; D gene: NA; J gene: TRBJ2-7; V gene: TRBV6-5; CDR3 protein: CASSYSRTPYEQYF; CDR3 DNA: TGTGCCAGCAGTTACTCCCGGACACCCTACGAGCAGTACTTC
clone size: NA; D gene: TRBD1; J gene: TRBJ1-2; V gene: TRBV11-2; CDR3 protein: CASSPDRNYGYTF; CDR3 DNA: TGTGCCAGCAGCCCGGACAGGAACTATGGCTACACCTTC
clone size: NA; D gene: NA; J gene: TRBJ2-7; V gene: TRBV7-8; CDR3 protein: CASSLSSYEQYF; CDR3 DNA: TGTGCCAGCAGCCTCAGCTCCTACGAGCAGTACTTC
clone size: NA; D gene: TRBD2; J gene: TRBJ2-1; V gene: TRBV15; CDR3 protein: CATTDGGGASSYNEQFF; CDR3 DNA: TGTGCCACCACCGACGGCGGGGGGGCCAGCTCCTACAATGAGCAGTTCTTC
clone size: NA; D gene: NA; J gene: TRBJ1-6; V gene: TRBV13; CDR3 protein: CASSLVPDNSPLHF; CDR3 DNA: TGTGCCAGCAGCTTAGTACCGGATAATTCACCCCTCCACTTT
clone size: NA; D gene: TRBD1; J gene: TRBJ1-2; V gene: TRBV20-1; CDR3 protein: CSAPGGGGYTF; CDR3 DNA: TGCAGTGCCCCAGGGGGAGGTGGCTACACCTTC
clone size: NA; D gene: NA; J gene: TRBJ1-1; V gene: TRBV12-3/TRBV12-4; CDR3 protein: CASSLPATMKAFF; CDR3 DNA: TGTGCCAGCAGCCTCCCGGCTACTATGAAAGCTTTCTTT
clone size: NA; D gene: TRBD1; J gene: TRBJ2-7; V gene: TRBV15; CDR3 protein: CATSADRGEQYF; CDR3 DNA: TGTGCCACCAGCGCCGACAGGGGTGAGCAGTACTTC
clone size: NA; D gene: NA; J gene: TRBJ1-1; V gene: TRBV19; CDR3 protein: CASSVLDEAFF; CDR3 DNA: TGTGCCAGTAGTGTTTTAGATGAAGCTTTCTTT
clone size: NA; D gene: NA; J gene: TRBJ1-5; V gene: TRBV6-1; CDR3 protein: CASSEAVLANYQPQHF; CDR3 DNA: TGTGCCAGCAGTGAAGCTGTCCTGGCTAATTATCAGCCCCAGCATTTT
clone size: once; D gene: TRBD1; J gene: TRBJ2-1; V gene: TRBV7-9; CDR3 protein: CASSPIQGASYNEQFF; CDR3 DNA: TGTGCCAGCAGCCCAATACAGGGGGCATCCTACAATGAGCAGTTCTTC
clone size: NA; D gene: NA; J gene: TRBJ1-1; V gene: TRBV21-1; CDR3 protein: CASSNLREHTEAFF; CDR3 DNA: TGTGCCAGCAGCAATCTACGGGAGCACACTGAAGCTTTCTTT
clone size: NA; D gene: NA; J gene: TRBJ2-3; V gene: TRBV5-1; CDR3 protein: CASSFSGGRADTQYF; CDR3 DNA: TGCGCCAGCAGCTTCTCGGGTGGGCGAGCAGATACGCAGTATTTT
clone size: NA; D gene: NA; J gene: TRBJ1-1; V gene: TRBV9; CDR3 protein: CASSGPRGENTEAFF; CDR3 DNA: TGTGCCAGCAGCGGACCCAGGGGAGAGAACACTGAAGCTTTCTTT
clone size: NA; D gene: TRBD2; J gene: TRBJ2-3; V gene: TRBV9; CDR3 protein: CASSVRGLAGGLTDTQYF; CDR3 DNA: TGTGCCAGCAGCGTACGGGGACTAGCGGGGGGGCTCACAGATACGCAGTATTTT
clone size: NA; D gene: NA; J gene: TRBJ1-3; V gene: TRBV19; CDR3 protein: CASSMEDRGAGNTIYF; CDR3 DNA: TGTGCCAGTAGTATGGAGGACAGAGGTGCTGGAAACACCATATATTTT
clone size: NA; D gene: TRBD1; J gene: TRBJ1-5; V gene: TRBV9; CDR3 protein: CASSEQGADQPQHF; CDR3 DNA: TGTGCCAGCAGCGAACAGGGGGCCGATCAGCCCCAGCATTTT
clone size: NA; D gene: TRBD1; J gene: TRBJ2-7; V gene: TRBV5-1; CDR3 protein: CASSFTGTGGYEQYF; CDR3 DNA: TGCGCCAGCAGCTTTACCGGGACAGGGGGTTACGAGCAGTACTTC
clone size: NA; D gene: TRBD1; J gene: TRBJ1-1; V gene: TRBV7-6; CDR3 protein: CASSLWAQGSGTEAFF; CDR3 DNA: TGTGCCAGCAGCTTATGGGCACAGGGGTCTGGCACTGAAGCTTTCTTT
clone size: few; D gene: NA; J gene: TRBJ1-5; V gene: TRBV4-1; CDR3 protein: CASSQDLEPGIRPQHF; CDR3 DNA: TGCGCCAGCAGCCAAGATCTTGAGCCAGGCATTCGGCCCCAGCATTTT
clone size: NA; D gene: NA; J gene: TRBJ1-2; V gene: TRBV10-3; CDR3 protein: CAISDGAKAGYTF; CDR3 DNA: TGTGCCATCAGTGACGGGGCAAAGGCCGGCTACACCTTC
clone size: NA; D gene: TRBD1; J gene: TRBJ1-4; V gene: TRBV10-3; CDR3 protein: CAISGEGAGEKLFF; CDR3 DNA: TGTGCCATCAGTGGAGAGGGGGCCGGAGAAAAACTGTTTTTT
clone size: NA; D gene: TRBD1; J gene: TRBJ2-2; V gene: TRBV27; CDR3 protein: CASSMGLGQTNTGELFF; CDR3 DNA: TGTGCCAGCAGTATGGGTCTGGGACAGACGAACACCGGGGAGCTGTTTTTT
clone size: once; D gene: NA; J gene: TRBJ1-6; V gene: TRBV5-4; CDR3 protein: CASSPVLGALHF; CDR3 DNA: TGTGCCAGCAGCCCAGTTTTGGGTGCCCTCCACTTT
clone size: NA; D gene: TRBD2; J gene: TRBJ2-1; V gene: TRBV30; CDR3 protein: CARLGLAGGRNEQFF; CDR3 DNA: TGTGCCCGGCTTGGTCTAGCGGGAGGTCGCAATGAGCAGTTCTTC
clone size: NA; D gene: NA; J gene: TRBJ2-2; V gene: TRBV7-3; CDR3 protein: CASSFGAGPNTGELFF; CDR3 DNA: TGTGCCAGCAGCTTCGGGGCAGGACCAAACACCGGGGAGCTGTTTTTT
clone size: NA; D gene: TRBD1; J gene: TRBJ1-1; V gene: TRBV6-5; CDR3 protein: CASRLQGGAFF; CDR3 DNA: TGTGCCAGCAGACTACAGGGGGGCGCTTTCTTT
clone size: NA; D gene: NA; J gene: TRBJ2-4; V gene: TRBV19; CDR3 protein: CASSISQEGAKNIQYF; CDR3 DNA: TGTGCCAGTAGTATAAGTCAGGAGGGGGCCAAAAACATTCAGTACTTC
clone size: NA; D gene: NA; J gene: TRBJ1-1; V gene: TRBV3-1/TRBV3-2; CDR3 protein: CASAAVSSVTNTEAFF; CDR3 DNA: TGTGCCAGCGCAGCAGTGAGTAGCGTCACGAACACTGAAGCTTTCTTT
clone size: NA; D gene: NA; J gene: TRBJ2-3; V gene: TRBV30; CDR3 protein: CAWSGASSTDTQYF; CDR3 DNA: TGTGCCTGGAGCGGGGCATCGTCCACAGATACGCAGTATTTT
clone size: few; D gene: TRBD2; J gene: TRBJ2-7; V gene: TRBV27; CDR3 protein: CAIAPAGGAYEQYF; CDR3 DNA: TGTGCCATCGCCCCAGCGGGGGGAGCCTACGAGCAGTACTTC
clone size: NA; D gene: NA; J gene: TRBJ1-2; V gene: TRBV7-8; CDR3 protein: CASSFNYRDGYTF; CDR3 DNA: TGTGCCAGCAGCTTTAACTACAGGGATGGCTACACCTTC
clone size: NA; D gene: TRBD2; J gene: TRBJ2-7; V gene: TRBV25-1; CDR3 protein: CASRRGGSSYEQYF; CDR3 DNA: TGTGCCAGCAGGCGGGGGGGCAGTTCCTACGAGCAGTACTTC
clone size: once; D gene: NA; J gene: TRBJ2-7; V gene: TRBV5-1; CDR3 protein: CASSRDNSYEQYF; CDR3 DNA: TGCGCCAGCAGTCGGGACAATTCCTACGAGCAGTACTTC
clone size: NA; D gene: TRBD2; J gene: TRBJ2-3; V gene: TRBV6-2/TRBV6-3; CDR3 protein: CASSPRGLAGPTDTQYF; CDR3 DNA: TGTGCCAGCAGCCCGAGAGGACTAGCGGGACCTACAGATACGCAGTATTTT
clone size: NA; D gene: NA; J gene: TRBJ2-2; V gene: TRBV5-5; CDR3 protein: CASSLQESNTGELFF; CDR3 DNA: TGTGCCAGCAGCTTGCAGGAATCGAACACCGGGGAGCTGTTTTTT
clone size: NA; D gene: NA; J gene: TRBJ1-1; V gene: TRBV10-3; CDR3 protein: CAISESVNMNTEAFF; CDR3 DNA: TGTGCCATCAGTGAGTCAGTGAACATGAACACTGAAGCTTTCTTT
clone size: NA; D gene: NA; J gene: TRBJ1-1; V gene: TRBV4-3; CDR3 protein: CASSQDVKGRGAFF; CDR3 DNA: TGCGCCAGCAGCCAAGATGTTAAGGGGAGGGGGGCTTTCTTT
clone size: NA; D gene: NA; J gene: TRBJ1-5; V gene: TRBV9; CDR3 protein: CASSVAPGGNQPQHF; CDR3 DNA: TGTGCCAGCAGCGTGGCCCCGGGGGGGAATCAGCCCCAGCATTTT
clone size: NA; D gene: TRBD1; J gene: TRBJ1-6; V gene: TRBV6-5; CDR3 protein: CASSPPGGLDSPLHF; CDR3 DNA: TGTGCCAGCAGTCCTCCAGGGGGTCTGGATTCACCCCTCCACTTT
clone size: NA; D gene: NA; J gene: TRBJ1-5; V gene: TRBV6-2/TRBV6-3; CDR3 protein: CASSRGTWNSNQPQHF; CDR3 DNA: TGTGCCAGCAGCCGCGGGACCTGGAATAGCAATCAGCCCCAGCATTTT
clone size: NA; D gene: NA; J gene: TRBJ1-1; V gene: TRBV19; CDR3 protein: CASSIGLGNTEAFF; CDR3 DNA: TGTGCCAGTAGTATAGGGTTAGGGAACACTGAAGCTTTCTTT
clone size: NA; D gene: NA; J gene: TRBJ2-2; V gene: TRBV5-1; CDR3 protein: CASSLAPLGRNTGELFF; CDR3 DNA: TGCGCCAGCAGCTTGGCTCCCCTTGGTAGAAACACCGGGGAGCTGTTTTTT
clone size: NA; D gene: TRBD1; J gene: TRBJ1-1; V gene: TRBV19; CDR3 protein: CASAERQGYTEAFF; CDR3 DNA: TGTGCCAGCGCGGAGAGACAGGGATACACTGAAGCTTTCTTT
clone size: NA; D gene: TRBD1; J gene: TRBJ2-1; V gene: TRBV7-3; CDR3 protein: CASSSQDRGYNEQFF; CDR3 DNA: TGTGCCAGCAGCTCCCAGGACAGGGGTTACAATGAGCAGTTCTTC